This is a list of T cell receptor beta chains from one sample in a study of blood T cell repertoires in COVID-19. Clones were read by immunoSEQ multiplex PCR, and TCRdb kept only the in-frame ones, dropping some. The sample consists of about 120,000 clones, around 87% of them appearing once. Sequenced: peripheral blood. The receptors here all came from a woman aged 50 to 65 with acute or convalescent COVID-19. Both conserved end residues are part of each CDR3. D genes are given only for firm matches. Clone size is not always given. Where it is, it says once, few, many or a class for expanded clones.

size,D,V,J,CDR3,DNA
.,TRBD1,TRBV5-5,TRBJ1-1,CASSLTGQGRTEAFF,TGTGCCAGCAGCTTGACGGGACAGGGGAGAACTGAAGCTTTCTTT
.,.,TRBV5-6,TRBJ2-7,CASSSAGRANSYEQYF,TGTGCCAGCAGCTCAGCCGGGCGGGCGAACTCCTACGAGCAGTACTTC
.,.,TRBV2,TRBJ1-5,CASRADNQPQHF,TGTGCCAGCAGGGCCGATAATCAGCCCCAGCATTTT
.,TRBD1,TRBV30,TRBJ1-2,CAWSDTGAAGYTF,TGTGCCTGGAGTGACACAGGGGCGGCTGGCTACACCTTC
.,.,TRBV24-1,TRBJ2-2,CATRGGNTGELFF,TGTGCCACCAGAGGGGGGAACACCGGGGAGCTGTTTTTT
.,.,TRBV7-9,TRBJ2-3,CASSNPWGPADTQYF,TGTGCCAGCAGCAACCCATGGGGGCCCGCAGATACGCAGTATTTT
.,TRBD2,TRBV19,TRBJ2-1,CASSTTSGTYNEQFF,TGTGCCAGTAGTACAACTAGCGGGACTTACAATGAGCAGTTCTTC
.,TRBD1,TRBV19,TRBJ1-3,CASSISGQGLGNTIYF,TGTGCCAGTAGTATTAGCGGACAGGGACTAGGAAACACCATATATTTT
.,.,TRBV6-2/TRBV6-3,TRBJ1-3,CASSYEDTRSGNTIYF,TGTGCCAGCAGTTACGAAGACACCCGCTCTGGAAACACCATATATTTT
.,.,TRBV6-5,TRBJ1-1,CASSYAAEAFF,TGTGCCAGCAGTTACGCGGCAGAAGCTTTCTTT
.,TRBD1,TRBV4-1,TRBJ2-7,CASSPRDSLREQYF,TGCGCCAGCAGCCCCCGGGACAGCCTGAGGGAGCAGTACTTC
.,.,TRBV19,TRBJ1-3,CASSIGQSSGNTIYF,TGTGCCAGTAGTATTGGGCAGAGCTCTGGAAACACCATATATTTT
.,.,TRBV3-1/TRBV3-2,TRBJ2-2,CASSHLGAHQRDTGELFF,TGTGCCAGCAGCCACCTAGGGGCACACCAGAGAGACACCGGGGAGCTGTTTTTT
.,.,TRBV6-5,TRBJ2-1,CASSYSEGLGQFF,TGTGCCAGCAGTTACTCCGAGGGTCTAGGGCAGTTCTTC
once,.,TRBV5-4,TRBJ1-1,CASSLEPSTGNTEAFF,TGTGCCAGCAGCTTGGAGCCCTCGACAGGGAACACTGAAGCTTTCTTT
.,TRBD1,TRBV18,TRBJ1-1,CASSSGTADEAFF,TGTGCCAGCTCGTCCGGGACAGCTGATGAAGCTTTCTTT
.,.,TRBV6-1,TRBJ1-1,CASSETTGIAEAFF,TGTGCCAGCAGTGAAACGACAGGAATTGCTGAAGCTTTCTTT
.,.,TRBV3-1/TRBV3-2,TRBJ2-5,CASRTRGMGETQYF,TGTGCCAGCAGGACACGGGGGATGGGGGAGACCCAGTACTTC
.,TRBD1,TRBV9,TRBJ1-3,CASSVGGRGSGNTIYF,TGTGCCAGCAGCGTAGGGGGCAGGGGGTCCGGAAACACCATATATTTT
many,.,TRBV21-1,TRBJ1-1,CASSTDWGTEAFF,TGTGCCAGCAGCACGGACTGGGGAACTGAAGCTTTCTTT
.,.,TRBV5-8,TRBJ1-1,CASSLYSKNTEAFF,TGTGCCAGCAGCTTGTACAGCAAGAACACTGAAGCTTTCTTT
.,.,TRBV6-5,TRBJ1-1,CASSPGLNTEAFF,TGTGCCAGCAGTCCTGGGCTGAACACTGAAGCTTTCTTT
.,TRBD2,TRBV10-2,TRBJ2-7,CASSESTSGIYEQYF,TGCGCCAGCAGCGAATCGACTAGCGGAATCTACGAGCAGTACTTC
.,.,TRBV10-3,TRBJ2-7,CAISESNRPEQYF,TGTGCCATCAGTGAGTCGAACAGACCCGAGCAGTACTTC
.,TRBD1,TRBV7-9,TRBJ2-3,CASSFLGQGFADTQYF,TGTGCCAGCAGCTTCTTGGGACAGGGATTCGCAGATACGCAGTATTTT
once,TRBD2,TRBV18,TRBJ2-1,CASSPLTTSGSGNEQFF,TGTGCCAGCTCACCGTTGACCACTAGCGGGAGTGGCAATGAGCAGTTCTTC
once,TRBD1,TRBV6-5,TRBJ2-5,CASKSRGPQETQYF,TGTGCCAGCAAGAGCAGGGGGCCCCAAGAGACCCAGTACTTC
.,TRBD1,TRBV6-6,TRBJ1-5,CASKADRVNQPQHF,TGTGCCAGCAAAGCGGACAGGGTGAATCAGCCCCAGCATTTT
.,TRBD2,TRBV18,TRBJ2-7,CASSLSGGRYEQYF,TGTGCCAGCTCACTCTCAGGCGGGAGATACGAGCAGTACTTC
.,.,TRBV30,TRBJ2-2,CAWSSGGTGELFF,TGTGCCTGGAGTTCAGGAGGCACCGGGGAGCTGTTTTTT
.,TRBD1,TRBV19,TRBJ2-7,CASSPRDRMYEQYF,TGTGCCAGTAGTCCCCGGGACAGAATGTACGAGCAGTACTTC
few,.,TRBV11-2,TRBJ1-1,CASSLRQGNTEAFF,TGTGCCAGCAGCTTAAGGCAGGGGAACACTGAAGCTTTCTTT
.,TRBD1,TRBV4-3,TRBJ1-1,CASSQVGGTGQAFF,TGCGCCAGCAGCCAAGTTGGAGGGACAGGGCAGGCTTTCTTT
.,TRBD2,TRBV11-2,TRBJ2-1,CASSFTSGGRVTNEQFF,TGTGCCAGCAGCTTCACTAGCGGGGGGCGGGTTACGAATGAGCAGTTCTTC
.,TRBD1,TRBV27,TRBJ2-2,CASREGTGWTGELFF,TGTGCCAGTAGGGAAGGGACAGGTTGGACCGGGGAGCTGTTTTTT
.,.,TRBV6-2/TRBV6-3,TRBJ2-1,CASSQLAWEQFF,TGTGCCAGCAGTCAACTTGCGTGGGAGCAGTTCTTC
.,TRBD2,TRBV5-6,TRBJ2-7,CASSLAGRGTYEQYF,TGTGCCAGCAGCTTGGCCGGGCGGGGGACCTACGAGCAGTACTTC
.,.,TRBV12-5,TRBJ1-2,CASGLYSRGDYTF,TGTGCTAGTGGTCTCTACTCGAGAGGCGACTACACCTTC
.,.,TRBV30,TRBJ1-1,CAWSGQTDEAFF,TGTGCCTGGAGTGGACAAACCGATGAAGCTTTCTTT
.,.,TRBV10-3,TRBJ1-1,CAISDSWTEAFF,TGTGCCATCAGTGATAGTTGGACTGAAGCTTTCTTT
.,.,TRBV10-3,TRBJ2-7,CAISPVPGEQYF,TGTGCCATCAGCCCGGTCCCGGGGGAGCAGTACTTC
.,TRBD2,TRBV10-3,TRBJ2-2,CAARLAENTGELFF,TGTGCCGCCCGACTAGCGGAGAACACCGGGGAGCTGTTTTTT